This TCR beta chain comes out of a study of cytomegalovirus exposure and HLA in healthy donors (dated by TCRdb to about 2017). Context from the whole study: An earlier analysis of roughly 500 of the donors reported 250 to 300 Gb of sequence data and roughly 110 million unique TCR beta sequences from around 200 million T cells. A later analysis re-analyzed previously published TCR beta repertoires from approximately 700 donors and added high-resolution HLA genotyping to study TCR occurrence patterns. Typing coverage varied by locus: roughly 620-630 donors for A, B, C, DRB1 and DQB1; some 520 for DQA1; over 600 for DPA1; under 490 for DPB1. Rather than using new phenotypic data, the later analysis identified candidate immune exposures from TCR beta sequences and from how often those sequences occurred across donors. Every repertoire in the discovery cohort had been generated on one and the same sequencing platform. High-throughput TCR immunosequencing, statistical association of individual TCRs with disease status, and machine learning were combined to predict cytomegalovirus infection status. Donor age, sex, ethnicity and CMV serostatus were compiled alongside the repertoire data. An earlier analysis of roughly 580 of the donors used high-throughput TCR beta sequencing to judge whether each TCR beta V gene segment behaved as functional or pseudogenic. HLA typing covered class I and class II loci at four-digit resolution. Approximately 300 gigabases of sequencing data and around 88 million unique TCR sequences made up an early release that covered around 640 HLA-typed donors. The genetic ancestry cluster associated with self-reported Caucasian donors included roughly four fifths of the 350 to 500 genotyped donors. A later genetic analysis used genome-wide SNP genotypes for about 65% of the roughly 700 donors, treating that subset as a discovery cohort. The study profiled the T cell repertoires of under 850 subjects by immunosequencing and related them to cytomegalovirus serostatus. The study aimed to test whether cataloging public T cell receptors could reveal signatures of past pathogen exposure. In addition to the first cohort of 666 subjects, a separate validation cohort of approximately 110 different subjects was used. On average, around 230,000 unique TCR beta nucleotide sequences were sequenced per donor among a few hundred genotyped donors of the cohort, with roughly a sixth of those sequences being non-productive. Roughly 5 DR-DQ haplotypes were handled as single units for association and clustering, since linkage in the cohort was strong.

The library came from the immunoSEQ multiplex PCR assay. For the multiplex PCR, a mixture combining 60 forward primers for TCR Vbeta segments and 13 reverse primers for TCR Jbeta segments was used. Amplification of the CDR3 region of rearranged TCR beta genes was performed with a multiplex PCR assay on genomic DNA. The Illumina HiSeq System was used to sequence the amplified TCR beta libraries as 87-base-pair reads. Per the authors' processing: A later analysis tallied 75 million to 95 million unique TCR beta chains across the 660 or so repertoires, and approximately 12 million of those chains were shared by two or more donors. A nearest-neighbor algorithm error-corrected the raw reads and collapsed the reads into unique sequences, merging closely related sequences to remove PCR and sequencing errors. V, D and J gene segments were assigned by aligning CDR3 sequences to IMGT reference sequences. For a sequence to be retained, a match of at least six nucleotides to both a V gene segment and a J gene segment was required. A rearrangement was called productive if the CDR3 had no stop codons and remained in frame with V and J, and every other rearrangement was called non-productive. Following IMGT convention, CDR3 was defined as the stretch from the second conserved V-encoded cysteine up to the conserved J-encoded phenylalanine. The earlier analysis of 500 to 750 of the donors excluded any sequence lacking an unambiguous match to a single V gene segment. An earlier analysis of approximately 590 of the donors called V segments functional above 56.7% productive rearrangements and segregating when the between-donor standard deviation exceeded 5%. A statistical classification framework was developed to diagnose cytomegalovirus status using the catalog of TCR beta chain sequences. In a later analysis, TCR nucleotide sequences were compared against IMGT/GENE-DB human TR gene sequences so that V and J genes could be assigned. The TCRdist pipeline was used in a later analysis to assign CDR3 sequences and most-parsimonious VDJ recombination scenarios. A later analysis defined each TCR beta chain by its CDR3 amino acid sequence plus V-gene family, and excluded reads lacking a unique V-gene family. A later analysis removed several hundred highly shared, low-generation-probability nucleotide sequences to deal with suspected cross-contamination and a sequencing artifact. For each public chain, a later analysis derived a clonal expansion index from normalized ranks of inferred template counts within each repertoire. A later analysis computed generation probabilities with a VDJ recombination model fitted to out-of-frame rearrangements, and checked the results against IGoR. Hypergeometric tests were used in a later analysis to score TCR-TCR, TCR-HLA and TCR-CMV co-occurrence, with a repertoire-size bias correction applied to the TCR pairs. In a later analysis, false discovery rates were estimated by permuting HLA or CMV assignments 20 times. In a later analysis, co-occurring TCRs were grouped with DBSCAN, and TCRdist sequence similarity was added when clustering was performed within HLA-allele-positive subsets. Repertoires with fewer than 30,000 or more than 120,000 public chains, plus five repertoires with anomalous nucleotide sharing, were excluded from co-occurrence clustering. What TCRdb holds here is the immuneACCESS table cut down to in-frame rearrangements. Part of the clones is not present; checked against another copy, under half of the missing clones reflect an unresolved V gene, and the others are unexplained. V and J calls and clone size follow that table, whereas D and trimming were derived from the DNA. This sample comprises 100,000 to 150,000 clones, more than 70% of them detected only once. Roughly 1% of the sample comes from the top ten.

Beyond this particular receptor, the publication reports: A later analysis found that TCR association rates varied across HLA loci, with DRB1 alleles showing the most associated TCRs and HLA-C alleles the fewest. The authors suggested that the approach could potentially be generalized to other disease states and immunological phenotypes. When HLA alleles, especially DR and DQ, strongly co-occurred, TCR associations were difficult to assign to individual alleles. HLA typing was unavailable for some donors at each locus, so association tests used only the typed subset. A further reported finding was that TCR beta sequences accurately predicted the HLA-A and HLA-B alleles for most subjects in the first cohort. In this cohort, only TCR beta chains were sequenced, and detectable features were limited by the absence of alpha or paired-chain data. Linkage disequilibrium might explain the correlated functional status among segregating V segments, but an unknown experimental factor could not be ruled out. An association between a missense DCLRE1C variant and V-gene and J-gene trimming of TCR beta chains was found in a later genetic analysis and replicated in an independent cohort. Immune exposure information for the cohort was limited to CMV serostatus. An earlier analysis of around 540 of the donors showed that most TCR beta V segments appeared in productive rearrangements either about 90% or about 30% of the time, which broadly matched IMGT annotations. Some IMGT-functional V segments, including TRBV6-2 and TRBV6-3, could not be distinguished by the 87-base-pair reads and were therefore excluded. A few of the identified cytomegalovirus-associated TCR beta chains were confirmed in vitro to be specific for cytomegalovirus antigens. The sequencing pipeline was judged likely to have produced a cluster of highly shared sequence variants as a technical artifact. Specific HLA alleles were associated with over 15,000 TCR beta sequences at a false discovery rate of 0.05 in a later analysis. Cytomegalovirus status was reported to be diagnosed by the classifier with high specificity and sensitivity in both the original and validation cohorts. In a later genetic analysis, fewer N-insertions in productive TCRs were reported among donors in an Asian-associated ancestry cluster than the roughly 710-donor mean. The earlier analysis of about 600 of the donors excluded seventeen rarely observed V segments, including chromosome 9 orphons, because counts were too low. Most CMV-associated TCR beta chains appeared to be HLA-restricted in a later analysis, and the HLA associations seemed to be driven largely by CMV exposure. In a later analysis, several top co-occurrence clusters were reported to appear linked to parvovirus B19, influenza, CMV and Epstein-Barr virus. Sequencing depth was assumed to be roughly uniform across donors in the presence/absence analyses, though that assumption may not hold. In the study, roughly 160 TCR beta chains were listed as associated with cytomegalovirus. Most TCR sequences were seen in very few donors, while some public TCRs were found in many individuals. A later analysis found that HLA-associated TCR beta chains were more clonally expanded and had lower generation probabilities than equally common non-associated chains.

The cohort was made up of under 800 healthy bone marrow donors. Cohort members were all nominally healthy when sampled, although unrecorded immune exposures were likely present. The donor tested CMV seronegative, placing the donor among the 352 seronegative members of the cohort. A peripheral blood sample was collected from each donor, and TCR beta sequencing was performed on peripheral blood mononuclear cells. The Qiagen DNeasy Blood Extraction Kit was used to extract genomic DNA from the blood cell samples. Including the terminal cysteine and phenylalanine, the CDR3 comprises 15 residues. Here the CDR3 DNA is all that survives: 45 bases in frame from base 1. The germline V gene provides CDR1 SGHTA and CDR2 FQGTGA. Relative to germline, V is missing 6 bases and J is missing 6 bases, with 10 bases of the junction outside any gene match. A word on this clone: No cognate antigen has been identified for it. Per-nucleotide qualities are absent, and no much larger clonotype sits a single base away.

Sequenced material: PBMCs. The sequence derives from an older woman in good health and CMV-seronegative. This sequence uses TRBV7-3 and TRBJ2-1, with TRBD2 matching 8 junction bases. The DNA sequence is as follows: TGTGCCAGCAGTCCGATGTCGGGGGGGTCCAATGAGCAGTTCTTC. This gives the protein CASSPMSGGSNEQFF. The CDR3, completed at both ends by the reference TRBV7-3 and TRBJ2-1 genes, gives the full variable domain GAGVSQTPSNKVTEKGKYVELRCDPISGHTALYWYRQSLGQGPEFLIYFQGTGAADDSGLPNDRFFAVRPEGSVSTLKIQRTERGDSAVYLCASSPMSGGSNEQFFGPGTRLTVL.